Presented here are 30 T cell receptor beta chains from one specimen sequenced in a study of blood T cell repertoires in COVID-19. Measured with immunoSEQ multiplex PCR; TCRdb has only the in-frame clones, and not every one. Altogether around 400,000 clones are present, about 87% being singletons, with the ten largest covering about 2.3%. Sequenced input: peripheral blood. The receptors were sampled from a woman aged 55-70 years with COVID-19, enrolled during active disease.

DNA for the CDR3: TGTGCCAGCAGCGTAGATGTCAGTAGCACAGATACGCAGTATTTT. Translating it yields CASSVDVSSTDTQYF. The chain uses TRBV9 and TRBJ2-3; D is unclear. The ends were cut back, 0 bases at V and 0 bases at J, with 8 bases in the middle. The CDR3 extends over 15 amino acids. Germline-derived CDR1 and CDR2 are SGDLS and YYNGEE.

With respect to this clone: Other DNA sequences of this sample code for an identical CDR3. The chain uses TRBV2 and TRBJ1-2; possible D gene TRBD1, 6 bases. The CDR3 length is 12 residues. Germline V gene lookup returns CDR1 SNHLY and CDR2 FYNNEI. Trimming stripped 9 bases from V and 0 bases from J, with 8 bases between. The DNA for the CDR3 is TGTGCCAGTCGACAGGCTAACTATGGCTACACCTTC. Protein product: CASRQANYGYTF.

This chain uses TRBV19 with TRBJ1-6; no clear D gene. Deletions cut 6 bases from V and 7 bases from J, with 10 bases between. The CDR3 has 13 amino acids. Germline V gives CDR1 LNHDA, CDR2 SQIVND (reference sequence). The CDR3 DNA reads TGTGCCAGTAGCGAGGCTGGGAATTCACCCCTCCACTTT. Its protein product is CASSEAGNSPLHF.

The CDR3 bases are TGTGCCAGCAGTTACGCGAATCAGCCCCAGCATTTT. Its protein is CASSYANQPQHF. The V and J genes are TRBV6-2 or TRBV6-3 and TRBJ1-5; no clear D. Germline values: CDR1 MNHEY, CDR2 SVGEGT. Trimming cost V 2 bases and J 4 bases, with 3 bases left between them. The CDR3 loop spans 12 amino acids.

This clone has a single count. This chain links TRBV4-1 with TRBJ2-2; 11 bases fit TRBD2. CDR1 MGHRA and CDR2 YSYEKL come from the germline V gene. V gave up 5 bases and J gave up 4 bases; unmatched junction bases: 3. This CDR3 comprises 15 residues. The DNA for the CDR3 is TGCGCCAGCAGCTTAGCGGGGGGGCGCACCGGGGAGCTGTTTTTT. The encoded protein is CASSLAGGRTGELFF.

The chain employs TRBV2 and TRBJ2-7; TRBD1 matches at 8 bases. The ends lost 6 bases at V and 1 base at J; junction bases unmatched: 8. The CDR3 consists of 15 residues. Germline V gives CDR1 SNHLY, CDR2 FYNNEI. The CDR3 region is CASSLGQGPSYEQYF. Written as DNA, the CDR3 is TGTGCCAGCAGCCTAGGACAGGGCCCTTCCTACGAGCAGTACTTC.

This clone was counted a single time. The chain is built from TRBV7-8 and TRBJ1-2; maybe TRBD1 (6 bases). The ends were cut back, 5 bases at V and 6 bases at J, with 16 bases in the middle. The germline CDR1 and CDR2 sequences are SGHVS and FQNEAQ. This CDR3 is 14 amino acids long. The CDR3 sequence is CASSPTGSRNGYTF. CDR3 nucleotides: TGTGCCAGCAGCCCCACAGGGTCCCGGAATGGCTACACCTTC.

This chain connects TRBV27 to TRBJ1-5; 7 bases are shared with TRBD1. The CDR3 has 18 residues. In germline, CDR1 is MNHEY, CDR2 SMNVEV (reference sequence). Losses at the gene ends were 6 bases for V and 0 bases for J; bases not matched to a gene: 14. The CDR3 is CASRYTETGTHSNQPQHF. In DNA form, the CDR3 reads TGTGCCAGCAGATACACGGAGACAGGGACCCATAGCAATCAGCCCCAGCATTTT.

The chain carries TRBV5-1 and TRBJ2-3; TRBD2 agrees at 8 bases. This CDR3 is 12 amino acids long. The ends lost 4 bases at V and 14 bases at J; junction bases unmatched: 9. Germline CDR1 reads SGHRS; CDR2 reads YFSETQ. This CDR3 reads CASSLGTRTRYF. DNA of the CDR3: TGCGCCAGCAGCCTAGGGACTAGAACACGGTATTTT.

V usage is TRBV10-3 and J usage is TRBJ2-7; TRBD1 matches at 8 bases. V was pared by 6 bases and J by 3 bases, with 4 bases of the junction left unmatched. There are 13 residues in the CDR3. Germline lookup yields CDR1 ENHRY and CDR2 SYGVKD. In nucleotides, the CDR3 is TGTGCCATCAGGCAGGGGGCTGACTACGAGCAGTACTTC. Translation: CAIRQGADYEQYF.

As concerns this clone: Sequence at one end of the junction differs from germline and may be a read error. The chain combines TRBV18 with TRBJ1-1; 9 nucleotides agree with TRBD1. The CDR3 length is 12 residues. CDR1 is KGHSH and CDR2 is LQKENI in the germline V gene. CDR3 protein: CASSLRDRDPRF. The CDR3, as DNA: TGTGCCAGCTCACTACGGGACAGGGACCCCCGATTT.

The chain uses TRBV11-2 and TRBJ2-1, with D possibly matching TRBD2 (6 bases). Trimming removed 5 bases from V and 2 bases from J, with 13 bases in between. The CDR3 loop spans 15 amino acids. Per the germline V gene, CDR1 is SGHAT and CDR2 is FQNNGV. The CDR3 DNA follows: TGTGCCAGCAGCCCAATGCCGGGAGCCTACAATGAGCAGTTCTTC. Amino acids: CASSPMPGAYNEQFF.

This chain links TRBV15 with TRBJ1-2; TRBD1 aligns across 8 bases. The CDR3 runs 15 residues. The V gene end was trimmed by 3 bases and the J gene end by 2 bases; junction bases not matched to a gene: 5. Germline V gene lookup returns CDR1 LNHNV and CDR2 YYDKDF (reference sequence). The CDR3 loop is CATSRDDRGNYGYTF. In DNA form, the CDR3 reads TGTGCCACCAGCAGGGATGACAGGGGAAACTATGGCTACACCTTC.

Here the CDR3 DNA reads TGCAGCCCTTGGCTCGACACAGATACGCAGTATTTT. This gives the protein CSPWLDTDTQYF. V and J are TRBV29-1 and TRBJ2-3; D is unresolved. Germline CDR1 and CDR2: SQVTM and ANQGSEA. There are 12 residues in the CDR3. V was pared by 8 bases and J by 2 bases, with 11 bases between.

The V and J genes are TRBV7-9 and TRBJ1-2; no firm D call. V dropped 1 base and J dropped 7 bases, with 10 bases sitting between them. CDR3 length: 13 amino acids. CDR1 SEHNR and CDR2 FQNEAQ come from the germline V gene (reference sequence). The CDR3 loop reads CASSLDGYSGYTF. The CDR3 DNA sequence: TGTGCCAGCAGCTTAGACGGTTACAGTGGCTACACCTTC.

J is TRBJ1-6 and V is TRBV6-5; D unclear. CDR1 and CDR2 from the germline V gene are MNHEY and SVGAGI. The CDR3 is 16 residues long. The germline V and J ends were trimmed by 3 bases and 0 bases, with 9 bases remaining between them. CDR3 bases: TGTGCCAGCAGTTATATATCGAGCTCCTATAATTCACCCCTCCACTTT. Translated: CASSYISSSYNSPLHF.

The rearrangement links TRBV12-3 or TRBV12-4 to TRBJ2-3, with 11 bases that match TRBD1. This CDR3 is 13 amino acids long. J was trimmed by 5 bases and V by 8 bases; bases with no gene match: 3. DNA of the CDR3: TGTGCCAGCGGACAGGGGGCTGTAGATACGCAGTATTTT. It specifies CASGQGAVDTQYF.

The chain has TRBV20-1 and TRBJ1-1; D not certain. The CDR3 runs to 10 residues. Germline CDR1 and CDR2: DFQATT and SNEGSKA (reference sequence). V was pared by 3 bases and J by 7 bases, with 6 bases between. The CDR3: CSASPGEAFF. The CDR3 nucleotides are TGCAGTGCTAGCCCGGGTGAAGCTTTCTTT.

The CDR3 nucleotides are TGTGCCAGCAGTTTATCTTACAGATACGAGCAGTACTTC. Translating gives CASSLSYRYEQYF. This chain joins TRBV28 and TRBJ2-7; D unresolved. The CDR3 totals 13 residues. V lost 1 base and J 4 bases, leaving 8 bases between the germline ends. The germline V gene has CDR1 MDHEN and CDR2 SYDVKM.

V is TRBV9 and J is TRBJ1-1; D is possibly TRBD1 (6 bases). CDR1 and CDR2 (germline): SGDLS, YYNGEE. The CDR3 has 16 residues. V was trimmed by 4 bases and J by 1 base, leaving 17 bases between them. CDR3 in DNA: TGTGCCAGCAGCCCTAAGCTCGGCAGGGGGAACACTGAAGCTTTCTTT. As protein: CASSPKLGRGNTEAFF.

CDR3 sequence reads: CASSQDRTNSNQPQHF. The DNA for the CDR3 is TGCGCCAGCAGCCAAGATCGGACAAATAGCAATCAGCCCCAGCATTTT. The chain combines TRBV4-1 with TRBJ1-5; D is perhaps TRBD1 (5 bases). V was trimmed by 0 bases and J by 0 bases, leaving 9 bases between them. Germline CDR1 MGHRA, CDR2 YSYEKL. The CDR3 has 16 residues.

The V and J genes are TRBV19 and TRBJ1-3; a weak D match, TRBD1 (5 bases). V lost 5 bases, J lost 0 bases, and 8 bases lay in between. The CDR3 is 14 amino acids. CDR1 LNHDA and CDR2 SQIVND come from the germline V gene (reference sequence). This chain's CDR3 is CASSAGSSGNTIYF. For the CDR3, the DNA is TGTGCCAGTAGTGCAGGGTCCTCTGGAAACACCATATATTTT.

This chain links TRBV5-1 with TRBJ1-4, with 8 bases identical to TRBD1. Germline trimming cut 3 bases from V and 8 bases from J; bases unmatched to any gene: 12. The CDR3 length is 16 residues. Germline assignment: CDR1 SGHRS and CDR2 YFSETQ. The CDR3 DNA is TGCGCCAGCAGCTCAGGGGGCCGAGGGGAAAGCGAAAAACTGTTTTTT. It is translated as CASSSGGRGESEKLFF.

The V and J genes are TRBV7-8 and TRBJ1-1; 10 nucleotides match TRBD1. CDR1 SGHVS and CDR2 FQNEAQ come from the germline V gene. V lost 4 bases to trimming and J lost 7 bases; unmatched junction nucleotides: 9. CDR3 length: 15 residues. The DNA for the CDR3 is TGTGCCAGCAGCTGGAGGACAGGGGGTGCAAGTGAAGCTTTCTTT. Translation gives CASSWRTGGASEAFF.

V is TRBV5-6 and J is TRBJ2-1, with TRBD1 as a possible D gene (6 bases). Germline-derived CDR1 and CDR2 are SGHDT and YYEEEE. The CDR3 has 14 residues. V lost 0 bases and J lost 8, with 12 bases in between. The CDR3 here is CASSLGWTEDEQFF. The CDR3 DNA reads TGTGCCAGCAGCTTGGGGTGGACAGAGGATGAGCAGTTCTTC.

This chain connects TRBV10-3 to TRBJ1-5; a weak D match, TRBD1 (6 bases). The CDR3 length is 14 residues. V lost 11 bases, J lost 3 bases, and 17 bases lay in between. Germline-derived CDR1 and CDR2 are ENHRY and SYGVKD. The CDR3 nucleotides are TGTGCCTCTTCGGACAGCCTAAACAATCAGCCCCAGCATTTT. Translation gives CASSDSLNNQPQHF.

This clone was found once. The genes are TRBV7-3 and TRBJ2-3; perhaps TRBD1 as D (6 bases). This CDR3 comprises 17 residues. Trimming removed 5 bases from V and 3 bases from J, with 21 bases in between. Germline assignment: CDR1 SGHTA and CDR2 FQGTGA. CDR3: CASSPFLRGYRTDTQYF. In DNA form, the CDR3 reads TGTGCCAGCAGCCCGTTCCTCAGGGGTTATCGTACAGATACGCAGTATTTT.

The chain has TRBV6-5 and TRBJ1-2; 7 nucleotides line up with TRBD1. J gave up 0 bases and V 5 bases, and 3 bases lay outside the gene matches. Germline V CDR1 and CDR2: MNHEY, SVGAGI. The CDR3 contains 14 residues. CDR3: CASSRTGPNYGYTF. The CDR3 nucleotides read TGTGCCAGCAGTCGGACAGGTCCTAACTATGGCTACACCTTC.

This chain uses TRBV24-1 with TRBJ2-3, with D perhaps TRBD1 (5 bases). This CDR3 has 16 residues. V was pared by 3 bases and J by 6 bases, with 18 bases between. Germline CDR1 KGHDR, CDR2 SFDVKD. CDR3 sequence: CATSDPRATHRDTQYF. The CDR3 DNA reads TGTGCCACCAGTGATCCAAGGGCGACGCACAGGGATACGCAGTATTTT.

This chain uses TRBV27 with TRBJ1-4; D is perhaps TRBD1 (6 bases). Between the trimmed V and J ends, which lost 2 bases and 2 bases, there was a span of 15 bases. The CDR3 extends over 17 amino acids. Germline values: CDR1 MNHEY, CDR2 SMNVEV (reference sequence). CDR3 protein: CASSLRGGRVTNEKLFF. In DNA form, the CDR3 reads TGTGCCAGCAGTTTAAGGGGGGGGCGCGTGACTAATGAAAAACTGTTTTTT.